One sample yielded the 15 T cell receptor beta chains listed below, sequenced in a study of response to subunit inactivated influenza vaccine. TCRdb re-called the RT-PCR reads with MiXCR, one entry per CDR3 protein. Here the sample spans under 800,000 distinct CDR3 sequences, 11% to 15% being singletons. The source was PBMCs from blood, collected less than 15 days before vaccination. These TCRs come from a man in his fifties who received an inactivated influenza vaccine.

This clonotype was counted only a few times. J is TRBJ2-4 and V is TRBV5-1; D may be TRBD2 (5 bases). Trimming left V 2 bases short and J 6 bases short, with 12 bases between. CDR1 is SGHRS, CDR2 YFSETQ, per germline. This CDR3 contains 14 residues. In DNA form, the CDR3 reads TGCGCCAGCAGCTTCGGTCCCGAGGGAAACATTCAGTACTTC. Encoded protein: CASSFGPEGNIQYF. The full variable domain, with the rest looked up from reference TRBV5-1 and TRBJ2-4, is KAGVTQTPRYLIKTRGQQVTLSCSPISGHRSVSWYQQTPGQGLQFLFEYFSETQRNKGNFPGRFSGRQFSNSRSEMNVSTLELGDSALYLCASSFGPEGNIQYFGAGTRLSVL.

J is TRBJ2-2 and V is TRBV10-3; D is perhaps TRBD1 (5 bases). Germline-derived CDR1 and CDR2 are ENHRY and SYGVKD. V was clipped by 5 bases and J by 3 bases, with 10 bases between them. The length of the CDR3 is 14 residues. DNA for the CDR3: TGTGCCATCAGTTACAGGCCCGACACCGGGGAGCTGTTTTTT. Amino acids: CAISYRPDTGELFF.

CDR3 nucleotides: TGTGCCAGCAGCCCGGCCGGGACAGGGGTTGAAAACATTCAGTACTTC. Translating gives CASSPAGTGVENIQYF. The chain recombines TRBV3-1 with TRBJ2-4, with 10 bases lining up with TRBD1. CDR1 is LGHDT, CDR2 YNNKEL, per germline (reference sequence). After removal of 4 bases from V and 5 bases from J, the junction contained 8 bases not matched to a gene. The CDR3 spans 16 residues.

V gene TRBV7-2 combines with J gene TRBJ1-1; tentative D call: TRBD1 (5 bases). Germline V gene lookup returns CDR1 SGHTA and CDR2 FQGNSA. V was shortened by 2 bases and J by 4 bases, with 11 bases between the two germline ends. There are 14 residues in the CDR3. The CDR3 sequence: CASSLIQGATEAFF. As DNA, the CDR3 is TGTGCCAGCAGCTTAATTCAGGGAGCCACTGAAGCTTTCTTT.

The V and J genes are TRBV3-1 and TRBJ2-1; 10 positions match TRBD2. Germline assignment: CDR1 LGHDT and CDR2 YNNKEL (reference sequence). V dropped 5 bases and J dropped 6; count of bases not matched to a gene: 7. The CDR3 extends over 15 amino acids. The chain's CDR3 is CASSWGSGRANEQFF. CDR3 coding DNA: TGTGCCAGCAGCTGGGGGAGCGGGAGGGCCAATGAGCAGTTCTTC.

V usage is TRBV4-3 and J usage is TRBJ2-3; D may be TRBD1 or TRBD2 (5 bases each). Germline V gene lookup returns CDR1 LGHNA and CDR2 YSLEER. The germline V and J ends were trimmed by 1 base and 6 bases, with 17 bases remaining between them. The CDR3 covers 16 residues. CDR3 region: CASSQGVGPNTDTQYF. CDR3 sequence (DNA): TGCGCCAGCAGCCAAGGTGTGGGACCAAACACCGATACGCAGTATTTT.

This clonotype appeared a few times. The V and J genes are TRBV28 and TRBJ2-1; D possibly corresponds to TRBD2 (7 bases). V was shortened by 5 bases and J by 8 bases, with 19 bases between the two germline ends. The CDR3 is 15 residues long. In germline, CDR1 is MDHEN, CDR2 SYDVKM. This CDR3 is CASSPQPGGVDEQFF. The CDR3 bases are TGTGCCAGCAGTCCTCAACCGGGGGGCGTTGATGAGCAGTTCTTC.

This clonotype was found a few times. The chain is built from TRBV7-3 and TRBJ2-4; possible D gene TRBD1, 5 bases. CDR3 length: 18 residues. The germline V gene encodes CDR1 SGHTA and CDR2 FQGTGA. V was shortened by 3 bases and J by 1 base, with 19 bases between the two germline ends. The CDR3: CASSLGQGSSWAKNIQYF. The CDR3 coding sequence is TGTGCCAGCAGCTTGGGGCAGGGAAGTAGTTGGGCCAAAAACATTCAGTACTTC.

The chain has TRBV10-3 and TRBJ2-3; D uncertain. The CDR3 covers 12 residues. V shed 6 bases and J shed 4 bases, with 8 bases lying between them. CDR1 and CDR2 from the germline V gene are ENHRY and SYGVKD. The CDR3 sequence: CAISRPADTQYF. The CDR3 DNA sequence: TGTGCCATCAGCCGGCCGGCAGATACGCAGTATTTT.

The rearrangement joins TRBV6-1 to TRBJ1-2, with a possible D match to TRBD1 (6 bases). The CDR3 has 14 amino acids. V was trimmed by 6 bases and J by 4 bases, leaving 15 bases between them. Germline loops: CDR1 MNHNS, CDR2 SASEGT. CDR3 DNA sequence: TGTGCCAGCAGAAGGGCCGGGGGGGCCTATGGCTACACCTTC. This sequence encodes CASRRAGGAYGYTF.

The chain joins TRBV4-2 to TRBJ1-6, with 9 nucleotides matching TRBD1. The CDR3 consists of 16 residues. V dropped 0 bases and J dropped 9; count of bases not matched to a gene: 6. CDR1 LGHNA and CDR2 YNFKEQ come from the germline V gene. CDR3 bases: TGTGCCAGCAGCCAAGACCGGGGACAGGGAGGTTCACCCCTCCACTTT. Protein sequence: CASSQDRGQGGSPLHF.

This sequence joins TRBV4-1 and TRBJ1-2; D might be TRBD1 (6 bases). Looked up from germline, CDR1 is MGHRA and CDR2 is YSYEKL. V was shortened by 1 base and J by 5 bases, with 14 bases between the two germline ends. This CDR3 has 15 amino acids. CDR3 in DNA: TGCGCCAGCAGCCAAGTGTGGGGGGCGCATTATGGCTACACCTTC. Its translation is CASSQVWGAHYGYTF.

The chain recombines TRBV7-9 with TRBJ2-2; the match to TRBD1 covers 7 bases. Losses at the gene ends were 6 bases for V and 0 bases for J; bases not matched to a gene: 7. This CDR3 is built from 16 residues. The germline gives CDR1 SEHNR, CDR2 FQNEAQ (reference sequence). CDR3 amino acids: CASRPGTATNTGELFF. The CDR3 bases are TGTGCCAGCAGACCCGGGACAGCAACGAACACCGGGGAGCTGTTTTTT.

Only a few counts were recorded for this clonotype. The rearrangement links TRBV20-1 to TRBJ2-1, with TRBD2 matching over 7 bases. There are 16 residues in the CDR3. From germline, CDR1 is DFQATT and CDR2 SNEGSKA (reference sequence). V dropped 5 bases and J dropped 2; count of bases not matched to a gene: 12. CDR3 DNA: TGCAGTGCTGGGGGGGGTTTGGGGATGGCCTACAATGAGCAGTTCTTC. It codes for CSAGGGLGMAYNEQFF.

Points on this clonotype: A much larger clone lies a single base off, so this may be a read error. The CDR3: CGSSPRANTGELFF. The DNA of the CDR3 is TGTGGCAGCAGTCCGCGGGCGAACACCGGGGAGCTGTTTTTT. The chain recombines TRBV6-2 or TRBV6-3 with TRBJ2-2; D might be TRBD2 (5 bases). This CDR3 region has 14 residues. The germline V gene encodes CDR1 MNHEY and CDR2 SVGEGT.